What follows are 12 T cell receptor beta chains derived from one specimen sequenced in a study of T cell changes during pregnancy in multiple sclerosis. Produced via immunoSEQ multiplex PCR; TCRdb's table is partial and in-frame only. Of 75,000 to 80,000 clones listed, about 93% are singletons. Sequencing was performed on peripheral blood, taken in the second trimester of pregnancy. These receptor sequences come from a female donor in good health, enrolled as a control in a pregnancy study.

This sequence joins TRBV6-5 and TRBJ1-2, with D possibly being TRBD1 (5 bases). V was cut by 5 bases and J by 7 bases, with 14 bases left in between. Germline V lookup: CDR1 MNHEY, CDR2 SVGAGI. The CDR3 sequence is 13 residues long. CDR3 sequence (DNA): TGTGCCAGCAGTAGGAGCAGGGAGGGTGGCTACACCTTC. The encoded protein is CASSRSREGGYTF.

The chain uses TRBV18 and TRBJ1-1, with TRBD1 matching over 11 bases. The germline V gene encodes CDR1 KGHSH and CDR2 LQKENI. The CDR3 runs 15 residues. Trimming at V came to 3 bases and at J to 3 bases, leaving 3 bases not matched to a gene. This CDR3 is CASSPRGQGDTEAFF. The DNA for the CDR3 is TGTGCCAGCTCACCCCGGGGACAGGGGGACACTGAAGCTTTCTTT. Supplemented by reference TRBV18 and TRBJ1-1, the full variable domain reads NAGVMQNPRHLVRRRGQEARLRCSPMKGHSHVYWYRQLPEEGLKFMVYLQKENIIDESGMPKERFSAEFPKEGPSILRIQQVVRGDSAAYFCASSPRGQGDTEAFFGQGTRLTVV.

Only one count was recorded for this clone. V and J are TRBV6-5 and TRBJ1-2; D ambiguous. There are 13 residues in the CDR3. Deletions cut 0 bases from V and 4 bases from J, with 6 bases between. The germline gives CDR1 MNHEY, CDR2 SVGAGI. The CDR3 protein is CASSYSLSYGYTF. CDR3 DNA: TGTGCCAGCAGTTACTCTCTTTCCTATGGCTACACCTTC.

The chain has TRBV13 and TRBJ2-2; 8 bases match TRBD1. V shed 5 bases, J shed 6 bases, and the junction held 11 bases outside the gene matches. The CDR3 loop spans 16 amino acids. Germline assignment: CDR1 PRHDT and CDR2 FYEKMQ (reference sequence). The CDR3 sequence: CASSPGQGWDAGELFF. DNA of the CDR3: TGTGCCAGCAGCCCTGGACAGGGATGGGATGCCGGGGAGCTGTTTTTT.

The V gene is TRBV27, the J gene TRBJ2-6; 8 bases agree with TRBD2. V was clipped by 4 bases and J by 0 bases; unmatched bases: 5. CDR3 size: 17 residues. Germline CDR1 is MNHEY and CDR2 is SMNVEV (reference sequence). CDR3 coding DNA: TGTGCCAGCAGTTCCGGACGGGAGGGCTCTGGGGCCAACGTCCTGACTTTC. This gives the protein CASSSGREGSGANVLTF.

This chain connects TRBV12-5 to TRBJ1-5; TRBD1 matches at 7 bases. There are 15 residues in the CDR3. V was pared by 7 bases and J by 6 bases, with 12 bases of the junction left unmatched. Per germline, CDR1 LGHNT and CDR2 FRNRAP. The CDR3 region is CASALTTGSGQPQHF. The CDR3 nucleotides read TGTGCTAGTGCCCTAACGACAGGGTCGGGTCAGCCCCAGCATTTT.

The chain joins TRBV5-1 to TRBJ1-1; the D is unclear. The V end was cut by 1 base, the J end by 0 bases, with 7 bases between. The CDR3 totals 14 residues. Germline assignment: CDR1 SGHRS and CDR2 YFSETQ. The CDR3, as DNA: TGCGCCAGCAGCTTGTTAGAAGTGAACACTGAAGCTTTCTTT. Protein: CASSLLEVNTEAFF.

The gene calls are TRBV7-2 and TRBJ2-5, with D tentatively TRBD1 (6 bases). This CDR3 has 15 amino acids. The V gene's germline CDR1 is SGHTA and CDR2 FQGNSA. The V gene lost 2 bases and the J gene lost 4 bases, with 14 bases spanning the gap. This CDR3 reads CASSLKTGPRETQYF. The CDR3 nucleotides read TGTGCCAGCAGCTTAAAGACAGGCCCAAGAGAGACCCAGTACTTC.

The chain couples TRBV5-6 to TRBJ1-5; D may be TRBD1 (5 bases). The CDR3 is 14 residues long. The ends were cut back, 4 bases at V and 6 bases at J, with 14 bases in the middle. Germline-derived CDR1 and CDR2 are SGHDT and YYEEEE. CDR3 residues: CASSKTLGGQPQHF. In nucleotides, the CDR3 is TGTGCCAGCAGCAAGACTCTCGGGGGTCAGCCCCAGCATTTT. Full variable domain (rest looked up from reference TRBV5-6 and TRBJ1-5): DAGVTQSPTHLIKTRGQQVTLRCSPKSGHDTVSWYQQALGQGPQFIFQYYEEEERQRGNFPDRFSGHQFPNYSSELNVNALLLGDSALYLCASSKTLGGQPQHFGDGTRLSIL.

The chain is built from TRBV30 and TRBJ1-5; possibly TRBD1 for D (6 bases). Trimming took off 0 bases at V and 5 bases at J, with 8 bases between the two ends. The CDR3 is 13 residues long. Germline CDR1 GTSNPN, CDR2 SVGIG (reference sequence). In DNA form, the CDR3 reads TGTGCCTGGAGTGTCCAGGGGTATCAGCCCCAGCATTTT. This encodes CAWSVQGYQPQHF.

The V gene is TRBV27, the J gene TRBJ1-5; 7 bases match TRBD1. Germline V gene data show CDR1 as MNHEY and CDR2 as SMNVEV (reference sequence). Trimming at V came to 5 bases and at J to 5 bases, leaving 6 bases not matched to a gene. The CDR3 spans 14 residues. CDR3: CASSIRQGYQPQHF. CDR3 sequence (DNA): TGTGCCAGCAGTATAAGACAGGGTTATCAGCCCCAGCATTTT.

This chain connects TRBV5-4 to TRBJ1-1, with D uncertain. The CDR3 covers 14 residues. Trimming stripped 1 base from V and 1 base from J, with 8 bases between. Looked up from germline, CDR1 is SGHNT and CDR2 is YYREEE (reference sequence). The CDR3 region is CASSLSAGNTEAFF. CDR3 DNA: TGTGCCAGCAGCTTGTCGGCGGGGAACACTGAAGCTTTCTTT. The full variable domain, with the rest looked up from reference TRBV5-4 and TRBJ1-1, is ETGVTQSPTHLIKTRGQQVTLRCSSQSGHNTVSWYQQALGQGPQFIFQYYREEENGRGNFPPRFSGLQFPNYSSELNVNALELDDSALYLCASSLSAGNTEAFFGQGTRLTVV.